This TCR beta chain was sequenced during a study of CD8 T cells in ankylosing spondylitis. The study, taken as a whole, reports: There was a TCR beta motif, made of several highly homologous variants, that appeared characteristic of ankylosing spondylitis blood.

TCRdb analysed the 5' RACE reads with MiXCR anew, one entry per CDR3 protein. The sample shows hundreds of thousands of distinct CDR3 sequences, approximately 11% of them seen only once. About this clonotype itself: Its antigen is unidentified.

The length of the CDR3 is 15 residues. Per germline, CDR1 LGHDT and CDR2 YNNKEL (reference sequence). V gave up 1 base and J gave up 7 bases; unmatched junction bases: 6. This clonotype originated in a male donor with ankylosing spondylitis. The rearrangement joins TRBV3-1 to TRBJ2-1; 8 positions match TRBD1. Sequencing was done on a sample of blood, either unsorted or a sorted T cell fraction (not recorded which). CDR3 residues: CASSQVGQGDNEQFF. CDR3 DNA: TGTGCCAGCAGCCAAGTAGGACAGGGAGATAATGAGCAGTTCTTC.